This TCR beta chain was retrieved from a study of T cells in narcolepsy. Turning to the study itself: Donors had narcolepsy type 1 or type 2, or were healthy controls. Regarding the study as a whole: In some patient and control memory CD4+ samples, autoreactive clones were absent. Autoreactive HCRT-specific and TRIB2-specific clonotypes were marked in same-patient CSF-versus-blood CD4+ comparisons. Healthy controls reportedly lacked the autoreactive clonotypes serially found in patients' blood.

Assay: immunoSEQ multiplex PCR; the TCRdb copy retains only in-frame clones and omits some. The sample carries roughly 24,000 clones, roughly 86% recorded once. Concerning this clone itself: The antigen is unknown.

The ends were cut back, 4 bases at V and 0 bases at J, with 7 bases in the middle. CDR1 MGHDK and CDR2 SYGVNS come from the germline V gene. CDR3 length: 15 residues. The specimen sequenced was memory (CD45RA-) CD4+ T cells from blood. This chain links TRBV25-1 with TRBJ2-6; the D is unclear. The clonotype originates from a human donor in good health. The CDR3 is CASSVQSSGANVLTF. The CDR3 region has the DNA TGTGCCAGCAGTGTCCAAAGCTCTGGGGCCAACGTCCTGACTTTC.